This is a list of T cell receptor beta chains from one sample in a study of identical twins. TCRdb called the 5' RACE reads again in MiXCR, with one record for every CDR3 protein. The profile shows approximately 500,000 distinct CDR3 sequences, 20% to 25% of them singletons. These sequences were also reported in another study, on T cells expressing NK-cell markers.

Sequenced: CD4+ T cells sorted from blood. The receptors derive from a woman between 18 and 29 years old in good health. The CDR3 runs from the conserved cysteine through the conserved F or W. A D gene is named only where the DNA matches it firmly. Expanded clones are given a class, and other clones once, few, many or no size at all.

TRBV29-1,TRBD1,NA,TRBJ2-7,CSVRTGQGQYF,TGCAGCGTAAGGACAGGCCAGGGGCAGTACTTC
TRBV2,NA,NA,TRBJ1-1,CASSPTRLAEAFF,TGTGCCAGCAGCCCTACAAGGCTCGCTGAAGCTTTCTTT
TRBV29-1,NA,many,TRBJ2-3,CSVSNLGADTQYF,TGCAGCGTCTCGAACCTGGGCGCAGATACGCAGTATTTT
TRBV3-1,TRBD1,NA,TRBJ1-3,CASSYRGFTGNTIYF,TGTGCCAGCAGCTACAGGGGGTTTACTGGAAACACCATATATTTT
TRBV30,NA,once,TRBJ1-1,CACAARGDTEAFF,TGTGCCTGCGCCGCCCGAGGGGACACTGAAGCTTTCTTT
TRBV20-1,NA,few,TRBJ2-2,CSATPGSSTGELFF,TGCAGTGCTACCCCGGGGTCCAGCACCGGGGAGCTGTTTTTT
TRBV6-1,TRBD1,NA,TRBJ2-2,CASTVRTGGSNTGELFF,TGTGCCAGCACCGTAAGGACAGGGGGATCGAACACCGGGGAGCTGTTTTTT
TRBV27,NA,NA,TRBJ2-3,CASSLTARVSTDTQYF,TGTGCCAGCAGTTTAACGGCTAGAGTTAGCACAGATACGCAGTATTTT
TRBV7-9,NA,few,TRBJ2-7,CASSLSQGPYEQYF,TGTGCCAGCAGCTTATCCCAGGGCCCCTACGAGCAGTACTTC
TRBV10-3,NA,few,TRBJ1-6,CAIQRGRMDSPLHF,TGTGCCATTCAACGGGGGCGCATGGATTCACCCCTCCACTTT
TRBV5-4,NA,NA,TRBJ2-2,CASSLKLADTGELFF,TGTGCCAGCAGCTTGAAATTGGCTGACACCGGGGAGCTGTTTTTT
TRBV5-5,NA,few,TRBJ1-1,CASSSTGYEAFF,TGTGCCAGCAGCAGTACAGGGTATGAAGCTTTCTTT
TRBV20-1,NA,few,TRBJ2-7,CSARVIASEQYF,TGCAGTGCTAGAGTAATCGCCAGCGAGCAGTACTTC
TRBV9,NA,NA,TRBJ2-7,CASSLVRSGEQYF,TGTGCCAGCAGCCTGGTCAGGAGTGGCGAGCAGTACTTC
TRBV2,NA,NA,TRBJ1-1,CANSVTGNTEAFF,TGTGCCAACAGTGTTACGGGGAACACTGAAGCTTTCTTT
TRBV11-1,NA,NA,TRBJ2-3,CASSFVSWDTQYF,TGTGCCAGCAGCTTCGTATCGTGGGATACGCAGTATTTT
TRBV4-2,TRBD1,NA,TRBJ1-4,CASSQGQTNEKLFF,TGTGCCAGCAGCCAGGGACAGACTAATGAAAAACTGTTTTTT
TRBV12-3/TRBV12-4,NA,few,TRBJ2-1,CASYRDLHYNEQFF,TGTGCCAGCTACCGGGACTTGCATTACAATGAGCAGTTCTTC
TRBV12-3/TRBV12-4,TRBD2,NA,TRBJ2-1,CASSSGGADEQFF,TGTGCCAGCAGTAGCGGGGGGGCCGATGAGCAGTTCTTC
TRBV20-1,NA,NA,TRBJ1-2,CCATHGLPTKDNYGYTF,TGCTGTGCCACCCACGGGTTACCTACAAAAGATAACTATGGCTACACCTTC
TRBV5-6,NA,NA,TRBJ1-1,CASSLWVGEAFF,TGTGCCAGCAGCTTGTGGGTCGGTGAAGCTTTCTTT
TRBV21-1,NA,NA,TRBJ1-2,CASSDPGQVLYGYTF,TGTGCCAGCAGCGACCCGGGACAGGTCCTCTATGGCTACACCTTC
TRBV15,NA,few,TRBJ2-3,CATSRDRLLATQYF,TGTGCCACCAGCAGAGATAGGCTCTTGGCGACGCAGTATTTT
TRBV20-1,NA,NA,TRBJ2-2,CSARDRATGELFF,TGCAGTGCTAGGGACAGAGCCACCGGGGAGCTGTTTTTT
TRBV5-1,NA,NA,TRBJ2-5,CASSLLTSGTQYF,TGCGCCAGCAGCCTGCTGACTTCCGGGACCCAGTACTTC
TRBV6-2/TRBV6-3,NA,few,TRBJ1-1,CASNWVMNTEAFF,TGTGCCAGCAACTGGGTTATGAACACTGAAGCTTTCTTT
TRBV29-1,TRBD2,NA,TRBJ2-1,CSAGLAGFSYNEQFF,TGCAGCGCCGGACTAGCGGGGTTCTCCTACAATGAGCAGTTCTTC
TRBV7-9,NA,NA,TRBJ2-1,CASSLGRGQVYNEQFF,TGTGCCAGCAGCTTAGGACGCGGGCAAGTCTACAATGAGCAGTTCTTC
TRBV7-8,TRBD1,once,TRBJ2-2,CASSGRQGFATGELFF,TGTGCCAGCAGCGGGAGACAGGGGTTCGCCACCGGGGAGCTGTTTTTT